This T cell receptor (beta chain) came from a study of regulatory and conventional T cells in RAG deficiency. Points on this clone: Its antigen is unidentified.

Germline CDR1 SGHDN, CDR2 FVKESK. The CDR3 covers 16 residues. V shed 4 bases and J shed 0 bases, with 13 bases lying between them. Whole-study results and caveats: In Omenn syndrome, Treg and Tconv repertoires overlapped >75%.

The table came from immunoSEQ multiplex PCR; TCRdb's copy has only in-frame clones and leaves some out. Of 32,000 or so clones in the sample, about 88% were seen once. The sample was also reused in another study, on regulatory T cells. Per that paper: Primers: 52 TRBV forward and 13 TRBJ reverse.

This chain uses TRBV14 with TRBJ1-3, with TRBD1 as a possible D gene (6 bases). This TCR derives from a human donor in good health. The specimen was CD8+ T cells sorted from blood. CDR3: CASSRTGSYSGNTIYF. CDR3 sequence (DNA): TGTGCCAGCAGCCGAACAGGGTCCTACTCTGGAAACACCATATATTTT.